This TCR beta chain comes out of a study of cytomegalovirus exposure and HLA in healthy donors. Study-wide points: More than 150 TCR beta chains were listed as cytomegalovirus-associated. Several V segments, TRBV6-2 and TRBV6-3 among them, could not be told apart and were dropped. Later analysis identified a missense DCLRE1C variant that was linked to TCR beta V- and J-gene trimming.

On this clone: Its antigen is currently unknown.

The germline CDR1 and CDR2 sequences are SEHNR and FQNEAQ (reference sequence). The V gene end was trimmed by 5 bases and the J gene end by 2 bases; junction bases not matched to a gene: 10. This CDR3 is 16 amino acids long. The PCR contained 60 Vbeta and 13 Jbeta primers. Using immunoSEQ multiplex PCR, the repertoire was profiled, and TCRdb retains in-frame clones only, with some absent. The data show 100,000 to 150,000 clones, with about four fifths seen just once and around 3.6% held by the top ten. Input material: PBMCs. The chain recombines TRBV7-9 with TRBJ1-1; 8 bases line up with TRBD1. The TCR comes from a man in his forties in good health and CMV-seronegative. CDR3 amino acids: CASSLRGQVVNTEAFF. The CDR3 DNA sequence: TGTGCCAGCAGCCTAAGGGGACAGGTAGTTAACACTGAAGCTTTCTTT. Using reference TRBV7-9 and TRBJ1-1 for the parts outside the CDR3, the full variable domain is DTGVSQNPRHKITKRGQNVTFRCDPISEHNRLYWYRQTLGQGPEFLTYFQNEAQLEKSRLLSDRFSAERPKGSFSTLEIQRTEQGDSAMYLCASSLRGQVVNTEAFFGQGTRLTVV.